The next 30 T cell receptor beta chains were all read from a single sample in a study of T cells in narcolepsy. Sequencing was performed with immunoSEQ multiplex PCR; in TCRdb, only in-frame clones are kept and a portion is missing. The sample holds around 32,000 clones, 80% to 85% seen once. Sequenced: memory (CD45RA-) CD4+ T cells from blood. Every receptor here comes from a human donor in good health.

This clone was recorded a few times. This chain connects TRBV6-1 to TRBJ1-2; maybe TRBD1 (5 bases). The germline V and J ends were trimmed by 2 bases and 10 bases, with 23 bases remaining between them. The CDR3 contains 16 residues. Germline lookup yields CDR1 MNHNS and CDR2 SASEGT. CDR3 in DNA: TGTGCCAGCAGTGAATATTTTGGGGACCCCGTTGGCGTCTACACCTTC. Its translation is CASSEYFGDPVGVYTF.

The chain couples TRBV6-6 to TRBJ1-2; 9 bases line up with TRBD1. Germline assignment: CDR1 MNHNY and CDR2 SVGAGI (reference sequence). After removal of 7 bases from V and 3 bases from J, the junction contained 12 bases not matched to a gene. This CDR3 is 16 amino acids long. The CDR3 DNA reads TGTGCCAGCAAATCTACAGGGGGCTCTTGGTACTATGGCTACACCTTC. This sequence encodes CASKSTGGSWYYGYTF.

The chain is built from TRBV19 and TRBJ1-3; no clear D. CDR1 and CDR2 from the germline V gene are LNHDA and SQIVND (reference sequence). The CDR3 is 15 amino acids. Deletions cut 7 bases from V and 4 bases from J, with 17 bases between. This chain's CDR3 is CASIAYVGAGNTIYF. The CDR3 DNA is TGTGCCAGTATTGCTTACGTCGGCGCAGGAAACACCATATATTTT.

V is TRBV29-1 and J is TRBJ1-1; no definite D call. Deletions cut 3 bases from V and 3 bases from J, with 8 bases between. Germline V gene sequence: CDR1 SQVTM, CDR2 ANQGSEA. CDR3 size: 12 residues. CDR3 sequence reads: CSVDYTDTEAFF. The DNA for the CDR3 is TGCAGCGTTGACTATACCGACACTGAAGCTTTCTTT.

This clone was found once. This chain connects TRBV9 to TRBJ2-2; 11 bases align to TRBD1. Germline V gene data show CDR1 as SGDLS and CDR2 as YYNGEE. CDR3 length: 17 amino acids. V shed 0 bases and J 7 bases; nucleotides not matched to a gene: 8. DNA for the CDR3: TGTGCCAGCAGCGTAGGGACAGGGGGCTTTGGTGGCGGGGAGCTGTTTTTT. Encoded protein: CASSVGTGGFGGGELFF.

The chain joins TRBV10-2 to TRBJ1-4; D remains unclear. The germline V and J ends were trimmed by 2 bases and 8 bases, with 9 bases remaining between them. The germline gives CDR1 WSHSY, CDR2 SAAADI. This CDR3 contains 13 residues. CDR3 DNA: TGCGCCAGCAGTGAGAACGTGCGAGAAAAACTGTTTTTT. Translated, it gives CASSENVREKLFF.

The chain joins TRBV15 to TRBJ2-7; 9 positions agree with TRBD2. The CDR3 is made up of 16 amino acids. Germline trimming cut 0 bases from V and 3 bases from J; bases unmatched to any gene: 6. Germline V gene sequence: CDR1 LNHNV, CDR2 YYDKDF (reference sequence). CDR3 region: CATSRDLERGVYEQYF. The CDR3 coding sequence is TGTGCCACCAGCAGAGATCTGGAGCGGGGGGTCTACGAGCAGTACTTC.

The V and J genes are TRBV28 and TRBJ2-5, with D uncertain. Germline CDR1 is MDHEN and CDR2 is SYDVKM. V was pared by 3 bases and J by 3 bases, with 20 bases between. The CDR3 contains 17 residues. The CDR3 bases are TGTGCCAGCAGTTTCCTCTACTCCCGGGCCTTCGAAGAGACCCAGTACTTC. Amino acid sequence: CASSFLYSRAFEETQYF.

This clone was detected only a few times. CDR3 protein: CASSSQGPPYEQYV. The CDR3 region has the DNA TGTGCCAGCAGTTCACAGGGACCCCCCTACGAGCAGTACGTC. This chain uses TRBV28 with TRBJ2-7; weak D call: TRBD1 (6 bases). This CDR3 contains 14 residues. Trimming pared 4 bases from V and 2 bases from J, leaving 12 bases between. In germline, CDR1 is MDHEN, CDR2 SYDVKM.

V usage is TRBV6-1 and J usage is TRBJ1-4; 9 bases line up with TRBD1. The CDR3 consists of 14 residues. From germline, CDR1 is MNHNS and CDR2 SASEGT. The ends lost 4 bases at V and 5 bases at J; junction bases unmatched: 2. The CDR3 DNA reads as TGTGCCAGCAGTGCGACAGGGGGAAATGAAAAACTGTTTTTT. Its protein product is CASSATGGNEKLFF.

This clone was seen only once. J is TRBJ2-2 and V is TRBV11-2, with TRBD2 as a possible D gene (5 bases). The CDR3 runs to 14 residues. From germline, CDR1 is SGHAT and CDR2 FQNNGV. V was pared by 7 bases and J by 0 bases, with 9 bases between. CDR3 nucleotides: TGTGCCAGCACCGGGATTCCGAACACCGGGGAGCTGTTTTTT. It encodes CASTGIPNTGELFF. Full variable domain (remainder filled in from reference TRBV11-2 and TRBJ2-2): EAGVAQSPRYKIIEKRQSVAFWCNPISGHATLYWYQQILGQGPKLLIQFQNNGVVDDSQLPKDRFSAERLKGVDSTLKIQPAKLEDSAVYLCASTGIPNTGELFFGEGSRLTVL.

The chain has TRBV5-1 and TRBJ2-1; 11 bases agree with TRBD1. The ends lost 4 bases at V and 5 bases at J; junction bases unmatched: 2. The germline V gene encodes CDR1 SGHRS and CDR2 YFSETQ. The CDR3 runs 14 residues. The CDR3 loop reads CASSRDRGDNEQFF. The CDR3 DNA reads TGCGCCAGCAGCAGGGACAGGGGGGACAATGAGCAGTTCTTC.

CDR3 DNA: TGTGCCAGCAGCAGAAACAGGGTTAATGAGCAGTTCTTC. This sequence encodes CASSRNRVNEQFF. The chain couples TRBV7-2 to TRBJ2-1; maybe TRBD1 (6 bases). In germline, CDR1 is SGHTA, CDR2 FQGNSA. The CDR3 length is 13 residues. Trimming cost V 5 bases and J 7 bases, with 12 bases left between them. The complete variable domain, with remaining parts taken from reference TRBV7-2 and TRBJ2-1, reads GAGVSQSPSNKVTEKGKDVELRCDPISGHTALYWYRQSLGQGLEFLIYFQGNSAPDKSGLPSDRFSAERTGGSVSTLTIQRTQQEDSAVYLCASSRNRVNEQFFGPGTRLTVL.

This clone has more than one count but fewer than ten. The V call is TRBV13, the J call TRBJ1-1; D possibly corresponds to TRBD1 (6 bases). Trimming removed 5 bases from V and 6 bases from J, with 16 bases in between. CDR1 and CDR2 from the germline V gene are PRHDT and FYEKMQ (reference sequence). The CDR3 consists of 14 residues. This chain's CDR3 is CASSTVHREAEAFF. The CDR3 DNA follows: TGTGCCAGCAGCACCGTTCACAGGGAAGCTGAAGCTTTCTTT.

This sequence joins TRBV2 and TRBJ2-1, with unresolved D. CDR3 length: 12 residues. Germline values: CDR1 SNHLY, CDR2 FYNNEI. Trimming pared 1 base from V and 10 bases from J, leaving 8 bases between. The CDR3 reads CASSEDPLEQFF. The DNA of the CDR3 is TGTGCCAGCAGTGAAGATCCCCTAGAGCAGTTCTTC.

V and J are TRBV28 and TRBJ1-3; no clear D. This CDR3 spans 12 amino acids. Per the germline V gene, CDR1 is MDHEN and CDR2 is SYDVKM. Deletions cut 5 bases from V and 6 bases from J, with 8 bases between. CDR3 sequence: CASSTHPNTIYF. Written as DNA, the CDR3 is TGTGCCAGCAGTACCCACCCAAACACCATATATTTT. Full variable domain (rest looked up from reference TRBV28 and TRBJ1-3): DVKVTQSSRYLVKRTGEKVFLECVQDMDHENMFWYRQDPGLGLRLIYFSYDVKMKEKGDIPEGYSVSREKKERFSLILESASTNQTSMYLCASSTHPNTIYFGEGSWLTVV.

V usage is TRBV4-1 and J usage is TRBJ1-2; 10 positions agree with TRBD1. Germline V gives CDR1 MGHRA, CDR2 YSYEKL. After removal of 4 bases from V and 2 bases from J, the junction contained 10 bases not matched to a gene. This CDR3 contains 17 residues. CDR3 DNA: TGCGCCAGCAGCCGAGTCGGGACAGGGGACCCCAACTATGGCTACACCTTC. It translates to CASSRVGTGDPNYGYTF.

This chain joins TRBV5-6 and TRBJ1-1; possibly TRBD1 for D (6 bases). Trimming removed 9 bases at V and 0 bases at J, with 9 bases between. CDR3 length: 12 residues. Germline V lookup: CDR1 SGHDT, CDR2 YYEEEE. The chain's CDR3 is CATNRVNTEAFF. The CDR3 DNA is TGTGCCACGAACAGGGTGAACACTGAAGCTTTCTTT.

The V and J genes are TRBV7-6 and TRBJ2-5; D is uncertain. The V end was cut by 1 base, the J end by 2 bases, with 8 bases between. The CDR3 spans 14 residues. From germline, CDR1 is SGHVS and CDR2 FNYEAQ. CDR3 sequence reads: CASSLDPRQETQYF. In nucleotides, the CDR3 is TGTGCCAGCAGCTTAGATCCACGTCAAGAGACCCAGTACTTC.

The chain links TRBV7-8 to TRBJ1-5, with 12 bases that match TRBD1. CDR1 and CDR2 from the germline V gene are SGHVS and FQNEAQ. With V trimmed by 5 bases and J by 0 bases, 11 bases remained unmatched. The CDR3 length is 19 residues. DNA of the CDR3: TGTGCCAGCAGCCAAGGCGGGACAGGGGGCGGTTATAGCAATCAGCCCCAGCATTTT. Amino acid sequence: CASSQGGTGGGYSNQPQHF.

The rearrangement uses TRBV7-2 and TRBJ2-1, with D possibly TRBD1 on 5 matching bases. Germline CDR1 and CDR2: SGHTA and FQGNSA. This CDR3 is 15 amino acids long. V was trimmed by 1 base and J by 2 bases, leaving 9 bases between them. The CDR3 DNA reads as TGTGCCAGCAGCTTAGAAGGGGAAGCCTACAATGAGCAGTTCTTC. This translates into CASSLEGEAYNEQFF.

V and J are TRBV2 and TRBJ1-2; D may be TRBD1 (5 bases). Trimming removed 5 bases from V and 4 bases from J, with 11 bases in between. CDR1 and CDR2 from the germline V gene are SNHLY and FYNNEI. The length of the CDR3 is 13 residues. The CDR3 sequence: CASSWGVPYGYTF. CDR3 DNA sequence: TGTGCCAGCAGTTGGGGGGTTCCCTATGGCTACACCTTC.

The V gene is TRBV6-1, the J gene TRBJ2-3; TRBD2 matches 9 bases. The ends lost 2 bases at V and 2 bases at J; junction bases unmatched: 2. This CDR3 is 15 amino acids long. Germline-derived CDR1 and CDR2 are MNHNS and SASEGT. This CDR3 is CASSESGGFTDTQYF. DNA of the CDR3: TGTGCCAGCAGTGAAAGCGGGGGGTTCACAGATACGCAGTATTTT.

The genes are TRBV7-9 and TRBJ1-2, with D tentatively TRBD1 (5 bases). Germline V gives CDR1 SEHNR, CDR2 FQNEAQ (reference sequence). This CDR3 is 15 amino acids long. Trimming took 2 bases from V and 5 from J, leaving 15 bases between them. Written as DNA, the CDR3 is TGTGCCAGCAGCTTAATGCAGACAGTCCCATATGGCTACACCTTC. Its translation is CASSLMQTVPYGYTF.

This chain connects TRBV19 to TRBJ1-1, with no clear D. V was cut by 3 bases and J by 2 bases, with 7 bases left in between. CDR3 length equals 13 residues. Germline assignment: CDR1 LNHDA and CDR2 SQIVND (reference sequence). The CDR3 loop reads CASSIHSNTEAFF. CDR3 sequence (DNA): TGTGCCAGTAGTATTCACAGCAACACTGAAGCTTTCTTT.

The chain combines TRBV7-2 with TRBJ2-1; D may be TRBD1 or TRBD2 (6 bases each). Looked up from germline, CDR1 is SGHTA and CDR2 is FQGNSA. Trimming shortened V by 0 bases and J by 8 bases, and 17 bases separated the two germline ends. The CDR3 sequence is 16 residues long. The CDR3 loop reads CASSLALGGLLDEQFF. The DNA for the CDR3 is TGTGCCAGCAGCTTAGCGCTCGGGGGCCTGCTCGATGAGCAGTTCTTC.

This chain joins TRBV27 and TRBJ2-6; D is undetermined. Germline V CDR1 and CDR2: MNHEY, SMNVEV (reference sequence). This CDR3 spans 15 amino acids. The V gene lost 5 bases and the J gene lost 2 bases, with 10 bases spanning the gap. The CDR3 reads CASSPLGAGANVLTF. CDR3 sequence (DNA): TGTGCCAGCAGTCCCCTTGGGGCTGGGGCCAACGTCCTGACTTTC.

The rearrangement links TRBV15 to TRBJ1-2; D unclear. Germline V lookup: CDR1 LNHNV, CDR2 YYDKDF (reference sequence). The CDR3 is 13 residues long. V was pared by 2 bases and J by 6 bases, with 10 bases between. The CDR3 is CATSRRRENGYTF. DNA for the CDR3: TGTGCCACCAGCAGACGTCGCGAGAATGGCTACACCTTC. Supplemented by reference TRBV15 and TRBJ1-2, the full variable domain reads DAMVIQNPRYQVTQFGKPVTLSCSQTLNHNVMYWYQQKSSQAPKLLFHYYDKDFNNEADTPDNFQSRRPNTSFCFLDIRSPGLGDTAMYLCATSRRRENGYTFGSGTRLTVV.

The rearrangement links TRBV9 to TRBJ2-1; D not certain. Trimming cost V 2 bases and J 0 bases, with 9 bases left between them. Germline CDR1 and CDR2: SGDLS and YYNGEE. This CDR3 has 15 amino acids. The CDR3 loop reads CASSVLIGSYNEQFF. The CDR3 coding sequence is TGTGCCAGCAGCGTCCTAATTGGCTCCTACAATGAGCAGTTCTTC.

V usage is TRBV4-2 and J usage is TRBJ2-5; 11 nucleotides agree with TRBD2. This CDR3 is built from 17 residues. The V and J ends lost 0 bases and 4 bases, in that order; junction bases with no gene match: 7. Germline-derived CDR1 and CDR2 are LGHNA and YNFKEQ. CDR3 in amino acids: CASSQDLGSGGGETQYF. The CDR3 coding sequence is TGTGCCAGCAGCCAAGATCTTGGTAGCGGGGGGGGAGAGACCCAGTACTTC.